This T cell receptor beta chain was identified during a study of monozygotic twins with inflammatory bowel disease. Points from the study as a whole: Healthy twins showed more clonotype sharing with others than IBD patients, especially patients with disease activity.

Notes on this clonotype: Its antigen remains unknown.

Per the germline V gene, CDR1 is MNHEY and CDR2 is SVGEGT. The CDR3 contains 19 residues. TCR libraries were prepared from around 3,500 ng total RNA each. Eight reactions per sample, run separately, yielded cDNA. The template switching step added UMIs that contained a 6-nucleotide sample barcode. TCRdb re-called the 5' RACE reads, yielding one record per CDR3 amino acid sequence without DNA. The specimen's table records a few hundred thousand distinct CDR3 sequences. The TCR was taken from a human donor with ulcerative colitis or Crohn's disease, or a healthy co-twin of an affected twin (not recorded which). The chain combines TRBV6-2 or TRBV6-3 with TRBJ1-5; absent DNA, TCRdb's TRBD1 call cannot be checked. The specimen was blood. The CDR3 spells CASSSPRQFPVVSNQPQHF.